This T cell receptor (beta chain) was profiled in a study of T cells in Graves' hyperthyroidism and ophthalmopathy. Amplification of TCR beta CDR3 regions used RNA as the template. The HTBI primer set drove a first-round RT-PCR of the TCR CDR3. One entry per CDR3 protein results from TCRdb running MiXCR on the multiplex PCR reads. Counted here are fewer than 700,000 distinct CDR3 sequences, 15% to 20% occurring once; the ten biggest clones make up less than 4.5%. Germline loops: CDR1 LNHDA, CDR2 SQIVND (reference sequence). This CDR3 contains 13 residues. V lost 7 bases and J lost 3, with 10 bases in between. Newly diagnosed hyperthyroidism patients aged 18 to 65 years had disease lasting under 2 months. Exclusion followed for patients with uncontrolled infection, other autoimmune disease, pregnancy or lactation. Fresh 10 ml peripheral blood yielded PBMCs.

The J gene is TRBJ1-5, the V gene TRBV19; D ambiguous. The clonotype originates from a woman in her 30s with Graves' hyperthyroidism. The source material was blood. CDR3 bases: TGTGCCAGTATGAGGGCGGACAATCAGCCCCAGCATTTT. Translated, it gives CASMRADNQPQHF.